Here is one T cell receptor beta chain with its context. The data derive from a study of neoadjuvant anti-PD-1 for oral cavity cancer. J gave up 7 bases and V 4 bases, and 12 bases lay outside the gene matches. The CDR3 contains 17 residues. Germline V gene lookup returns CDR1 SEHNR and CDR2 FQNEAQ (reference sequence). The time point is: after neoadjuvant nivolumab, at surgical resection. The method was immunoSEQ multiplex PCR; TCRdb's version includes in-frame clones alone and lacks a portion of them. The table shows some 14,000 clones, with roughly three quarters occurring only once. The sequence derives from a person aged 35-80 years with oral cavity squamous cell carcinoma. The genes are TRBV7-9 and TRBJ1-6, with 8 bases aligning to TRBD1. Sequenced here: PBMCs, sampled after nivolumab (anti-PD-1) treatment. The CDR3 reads CASSSRTGWGLNSPLHF. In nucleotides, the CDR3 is TGTGCCAGCAGCTCCCGGACAGGGTGGGGATTAAATTCACCCCTCCACTTT.